Below, one T cell receptor (beta chain) is given with its context. This entry is derived from a study of blood T cell repertoires in COVID-19. Whole-study context: The United States, Italy and Spain were the sources of the acute and convalescent COVID-19 samples. The analysed material was cDNA or gDNA that came from T cells, B-cell-depleted T cells, or PBMCs.

Germline V gives CDR1 MNHNY, CDR2 SVGAGI (reference sequence). This CDR3 is built from 15 residues. V was shortened by 0 bases and J by 5 bases, with 13 bases between the two germline ends. In the source study's methods: Amplification with reference gene primers provided the estimates of nucleated cell counts. Sequencing was performed with immunoSEQ multiplex PCR; in TCRdb, only in-frame clones are kept and a portion is missing. V and J calls and clone size follow that table, whereas D and trimming were derived from the DNA. This sample has 350,000 to 450,000 clones, with approximately 81% found just once.

The TCR was taken from a woman younger than 30 with acute or convalescent COVID-19. The sample taken for sequencing was peripheral blood. The genes are TRBV6-6 and TRBJ2-5, with D possibly matching TRBD1 (5 bases). CDR3 DNA sequence: TGTGCCAGCAGTTACTCGAGTAATGGGGCGGAGACCCAGTACTTC. Translation gives CASSYSSNGAETQYF.